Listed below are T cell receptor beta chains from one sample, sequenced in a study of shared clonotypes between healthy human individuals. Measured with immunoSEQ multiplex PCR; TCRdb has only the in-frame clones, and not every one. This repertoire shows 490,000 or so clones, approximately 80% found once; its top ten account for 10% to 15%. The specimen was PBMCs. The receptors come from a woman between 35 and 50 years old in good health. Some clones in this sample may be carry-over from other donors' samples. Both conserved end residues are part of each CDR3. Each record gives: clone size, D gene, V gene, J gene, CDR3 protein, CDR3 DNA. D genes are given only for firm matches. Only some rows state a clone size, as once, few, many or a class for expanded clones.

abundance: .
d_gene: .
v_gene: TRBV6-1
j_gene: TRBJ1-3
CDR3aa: CASTSEGNTIYF
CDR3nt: TGTGCCAGCACCTCGGAAGGAAACACCATATATTTT

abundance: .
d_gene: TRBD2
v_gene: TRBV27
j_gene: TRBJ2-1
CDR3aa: CASSALAGGRYGEQFF
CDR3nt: TGTGCCAGCAGTGCCTTAGCGGGGGGACGATATGGAGAGCAGTTCTTC

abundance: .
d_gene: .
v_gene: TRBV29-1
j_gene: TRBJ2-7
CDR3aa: CSVEDSLSYEQYF
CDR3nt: TGCAGCGTTGAGGACAGTCTCTCCTACGAGCAGTACTTC

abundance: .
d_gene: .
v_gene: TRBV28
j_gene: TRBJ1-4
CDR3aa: CASSLSRNEKLFF
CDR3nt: TGTGCCAGCAGTTTGAGTCGTAATGAAAAACTGTTTTTT

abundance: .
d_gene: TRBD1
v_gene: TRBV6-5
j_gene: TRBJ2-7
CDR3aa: CASGFGQGFEQYF
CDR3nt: TGTGCCAGCGGTTTCGGACAGGGCTTCGAGCAGTACTTC

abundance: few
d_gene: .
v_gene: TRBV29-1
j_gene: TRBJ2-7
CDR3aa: CSVLRGPEQYF
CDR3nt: TGCAGCGTCCTGAGGGGCCCAGAGCAGTACTTC

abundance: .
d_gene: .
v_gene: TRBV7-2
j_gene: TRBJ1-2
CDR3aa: CASSLVAWSYTF
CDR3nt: TGTGCCAGCAGCTTAGTCGCATGGAGCTACACCTTC

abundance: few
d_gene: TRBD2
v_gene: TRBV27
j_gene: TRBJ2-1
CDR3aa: CASSLGSSGRGNEQFF
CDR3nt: TGTGCCAGCAGTTTGGGGTCTAGCGGGAGGGGCAATGAGCAGTTCTTC

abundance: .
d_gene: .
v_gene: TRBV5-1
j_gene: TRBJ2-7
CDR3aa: CASGNPPPGSYEQYF
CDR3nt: TGCGCCAGCGGGAATCCGCCCCCAGGCTCCTACGAGCAGTACTTC

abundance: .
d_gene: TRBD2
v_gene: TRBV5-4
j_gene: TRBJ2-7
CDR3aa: CASSLGTSGRRYEQYF
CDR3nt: TGTGCCAGCAGCTTGGGGACTAGCGGGAGGAGGTACGAGCAGTACTTC

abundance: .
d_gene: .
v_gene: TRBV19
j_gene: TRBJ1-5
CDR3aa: CASSIGGDQPQHF
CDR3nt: TGTGCCAGTAGTATTGGCGGAGATCAGCCCCAGCATTTT

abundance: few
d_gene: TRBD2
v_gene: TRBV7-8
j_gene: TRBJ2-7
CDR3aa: CASSPFDGGIGEQYF
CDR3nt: TGTGCCAGCAGCCCTTTCGACGGGGGGATTGGGGAGCAGTACTTC

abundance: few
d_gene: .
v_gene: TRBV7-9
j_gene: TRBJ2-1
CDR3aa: CASTKIGEQFF
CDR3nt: TGTGCCAGCACCAAGATCGGAGAGCAGTTCTTC

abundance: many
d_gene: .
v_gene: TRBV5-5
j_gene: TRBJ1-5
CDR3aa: CASSLRTEHQPQHF
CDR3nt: TGTGCCAGCAGCTTAAGGACGGAACATCAGCCCCAGCATTTT

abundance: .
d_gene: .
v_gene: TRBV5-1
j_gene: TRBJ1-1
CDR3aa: CASSFTGENTEAFF
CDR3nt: TGCGCCAGCAGCTTTACAGGAGAGAACACTGAAGCTTTCTTT

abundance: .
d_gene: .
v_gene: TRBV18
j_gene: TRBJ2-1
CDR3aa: CASSPTGEVYVNEQFF
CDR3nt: TGTGCCAGCTCACCAACGGGGGAGGTTTACGTTAATGAGCAGTTCTTC

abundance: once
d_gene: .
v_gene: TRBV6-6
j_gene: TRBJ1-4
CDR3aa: CASSYSQGSEKLFF
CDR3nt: TGTGCCAGCAGTTACTCGCAGGGTAGTGAAAAACTGTTTTTT

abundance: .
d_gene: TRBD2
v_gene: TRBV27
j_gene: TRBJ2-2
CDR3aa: CASSPLAGFGDTGELFF
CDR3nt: TGTGCCAGCAGTCCCTTAGCGGGGTTCGGTGACACCGGGGAGCTGTTTTTT

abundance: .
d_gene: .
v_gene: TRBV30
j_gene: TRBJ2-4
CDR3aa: CAWSAASEDIQYF
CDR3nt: TGTGCCTGGAGTGCCGCATCCGAGGACATTCAGTACTTC